This is a list of T cell receptor beta chains from one sample in a study of graft-versus-host responses after intestinal transplantation. Data came from immunoSEQ multiplex PCR; TCRdb stores just in-frame clones and leaves some out. The sample consists of around 35,000 clones, about 90% of them appearing once. Sample: ileum tissue, taken 200 to 210 days after intestinal transplant. The receptors derive from a human patient who received an intestinal transplant, so some T cells may come from the graft donor. Both conserved end residues are part of each CDR3. Each record gives: V gene, J gene, clone size, D gene, CDR3 protein, CDR3 DNA. A D gene is named only where the DNA matches it firmly. Clone size is stated in some rows and not others, as once, few, many or a class when expanded.

v_gene: TRBV18
j_gene: TRBJ2-3
abundance: once
d_gene: -
CDR3aa: CASSPTGTTDTQYF
CDR3nt: TGTGCCAGCTCACCCACAGGGACCACAGATACGCAGTATTTT

v_gene: TRBV7-2
j_gene: TRBJ2-5
abundance: -
d_gene: -
CDR3aa: CASSLGRTETQYF
CDR3nt: TGTGCCAGCAGCTTAGGCAGGACAGAGACCCAGTACTTC

v_gene: TRBV19
j_gene: TRBJ1-2
abundance: -
d_gene: TRBD1
CDR3aa: CASTAGTGNGYTF
CDR3nt: TGTGCCAGTACCGCCGGGACAGGGAATGGCTACACCTTC

v_gene: TRBV5-4
j_gene: TRBJ1-1
abundance: -
d_gene: -
CDR3aa: CASSLTSYGTEAFF
CDR3nt: TGTGCCAGCAGCCTGACTTCCTACGGCACTGAAGCTTTCTTT

v_gene: TRBV28
j_gene: TRBJ2-1
abundance: -
d_gene: TRBD2
CDR3aa: CASKLAGPSYNEQFF
CDR3nt: TGTGCCAGCAAGTTAGCGGGGCCTTCCTACAATGAGCAGTTCTTC

v_gene: TRBV2
j_gene: TRBJ2-7
abundance: -
d_gene: -
CDR3aa: CASSELYEQYF
CDR3nt: TGTGCCAGCAGTGAACTCTACGAGCAGTACTTC

v_gene: TRBV11-3
j_gene: TRBJ1-5
abundance: once
d_gene: -
CDR3aa: CASSLSNQPQHF
CDR3nt: TGTGCCAGCAGCTTAAGCAATCAGCCCCAGCATTTT

v_gene: TRBV11-3
j_gene: TRBJ2-5
abundance: -
d_gene: TRBD1
CDR3aa: CASSLEGTAEETQYF
CDR3nt: TGTGCCAGCAGCTTAGAAGGGACAGCCGAAGAGACCCAGTACTTC

v_gene: TRBV7-9
j_gene: TRBJ2-7
abundance: -
d_gene: -
CDR3aa: CASSLITGAEQYF
CDR3nt: TGTGCCAGCAGCTTAATCACGGGTGCCGAGCAGTACTTC

v_gene: TRBV6-1
j_gene: TRBJ2-5
abundance: -
d_gene: TRBD1
CDR3aa: CASSVDREETQYF
CDR3nt: TGTGCCAGCAGTGTAGACAGGGAGGAGACCCAGTACTTC

v_gene: TRBV6-6
j_gene: TRBJ1-5
abundance: -
d_gene: -
CDR3aa: CAAANPNQPQHF
CDR3nt: TGTGCCGCCGCGAACCCCAATCAGCCCCAGCATTTT